This T cell receptor (beta chain) was obtained from a study of identical twins (dated by TCRdb to about 2016). General notes on the study: To test whether fetal clonotypes persist, this study deep-sequenced TCR alpha and beta repertoires from monozygotic twins, from unrelated adults of various ages, and from cord blood. To rule out contamination, replicate twin experiments were performed at different times with different library preparation protocols.

The library was prepared using 5' RACE. Sequencing was performed on an Illumina HiSeq 2000. Template switching added a universal primer binding site, and the final cDNA carried a unique molecular identifier that allowed TCR cDNA molecules to be counted accurately. Specific primers in the conserved constant-segment region were used to synthesize first-strand cDNA for TCR alpha and beta chains. To control for contamination, every cDNA library was double barcoded, receiving both a SMART-Mk sample barcode and Illumina barcodes. TruSeq adapter sequences, together with Illumina sample barcodes, were added in two successive PCR steps. Sequencing of the TCR alpha and beta cDNA libraries was done on the Illumina HiSeq platform using custom primers. From the authors' description of their analysis: MiGEC was used to process raw reads and extract unique molecular identifiers, and MiXCR was used to find CDR3 positions. Recombination models were inferred per individual with the repgenHMM and IGoR tools using an EM algorithm. Shared clonotype analysis was performed with the tcR package in R, normalizing sharing by the product of cloneset sizes. Out-of-frame nonproductive sequences were analyzed to study raw recombination free of thymic and clonal selection effects. The public reads were quality trimmed at Q25 with fastp and then assembled into clones with MiXCR by TCRdb, keeping productive beta chains. Each entry is one CDR3 protein sequence, shown with its most common DNA and genes. TCRdb, rather than the study authors, made the V and J calls. The sample table lists some 590,000 distinct CDR3 sequences, just under 10% of them with a count of one. The biggest ten clones account for under 3% of the sample.

Unmatched junction bases come to 6, with V trimmed by 3 bases and J by 6 bases. The CDR3 runs 15 amino acids, cysteine and phenylalanine included. The CDR3 DNA has 45 bases and is translated from base 1. Points the paper makes about the study in general: In monozygotic twins, recombination models systematically underestimated out-of-frame TCR alpha sharing, but the models matched the sharing seen between unrelated individuals. Abundant cord blood beta clonotypes had fewer insertions, young adult naive repertoires showed a similar but weaker trend, and memory repertoires showed no such trend. Because the same donors could not be followed over many years, conclusions were based on cross-sectional statistical analysis. Compared with coincidental sharing between unrelated individuals, an excess of low generation-probability sequences was observed among out-of-frame TCR alpha sequences shared between twins. In beta out-of-frame sequences, excess twin sharing was weaker, because having fewer shared sequences lowered the signal-to-noise ratio. Zero-insertion analyses could be partly confounded by invariant T cells such as MAIT and iNKT, though diverse VJ usage argued against such confounding for most clonotypes.

Every donor was a healthy Caucasian. Three pairs of female monozygotic twins, all aged roughly 18 to 30 years, made up the twin cohort. Peripheral blood mononuclear cells were the source from which RNA for the TCR libraries was isolated. In its sample, this clonotype was seen a few times. Its binding antigen is unknown. Base qualities are not provided; no much larger clone lies one nucleotide away. Another study also made use of these data, one on yellow fever vaccine responses in identical twins. The second paper states: The authors reported that the T cell response to vaccination in identical twins appeared partly convergent and partly personalized. In identical twins, the study followed T cell clones that responded to the vaccine with precision.

Input material: PBMCs. The chain is made from TRBV12-3 or TRBV12-4 and TRBJ1-5; TRBD1 matches 9 bases in the middle. The source of this sequence is a woman between 18 and 29 years old in good health. The CDR3 loop reads CASSFDRGWGQPQHF. The sequenced DNA: TGTGCCAGCAGTTTTGACAGGGGGTGGGGTCAGCCCCAGCATTTT.